The T cell receptor beta chain described here comes from a study of T cells in Graves' hyperthyroidism and ophthalmopathy. With V trimmed by 0 bases and J by 6 bases, 5 bases remained unmatched. The CDR3 is made up of 14 amino acids. Germline V gene lookup returns CDR1 MDHEN and CDR2 SYDVKM. The investigators amplified TCR beta CDR3 regions from RNA transcripts. HTBI primers were used for first-round RT-PCR of the TCR CDR3. TCRdb analysed the multiplex PCR reads with MiXCR anew, one entry per CDR3 protein. Seen here are a few hundred thousand distinct CDR3 sequences, around a fifth observed once, and the top ten hold roughly 49%. The PBMCs were taken from 10 ml of fresh peripheral blood. This clonotype was seen repeatedly, ten times or more.

Source material: blood. The sequence was obtained from a woman in her sixties or seventies with Graves' ophthalmopathy. V gene TRBV28 combines with J gene TRBJ2-7, with TRBD1 identical over 7 bases. CDR3 sequence: CASSLWTGNGEQYF. The CDR3 region has the DNA TGTGCCAGCAGTTTATGGACAGGGAACGGCGAGCAGTACTTC.